The entry below gives a single T cell receptor beta chain sequence along with its context. Measured with immunoSEQ multiplex PCR; TCRdb has only the in-frame clones, and not every one. The sample lists around 270,000 clones; more than 85% were seen once. The CDR3 is 15 residues long. With 3 bases clipped from V and 5 bases from J, the junction kept 7 bases outside the gene matches. Germline V gives CDR1 MNHNS, CDR2 SASEGT. This sample stems from a study of blood T cell repertoires in COVID-19. About the research overall: Whether acute or convalescent, the COVID-19 samples came from the United States, Italy and Spain.

The source material was peripheral blood. This clonotype was obtained from a person under 30 with COVID-19, enrolled during active disease. The chain recombines TRBV6-1 with TRBJ1-5, with 7 positions matching TRBD1. CDR3 amino acids: CASSETRQGHQPQHF. The CDR3 DNA follows: TGTGCCAGCAGTGAGACGCGACAGGGTCATCAGCCCCAGCATTTT.